Listed below are T cell receptor beta chains from one sample, sequenced in a study of Ad26.COV2.S vaccination and SARS-CoV-2 variants. Clones were sequenced by immunoSEQ multiplex PCR, and TCRdb holds only the in-frame ones, with some missing. The table has about 220,000 clones, 70% to 90% seen once. The source material was peripheral blood, sampled in a trial of Ad26.COV2.S vaccine versus placebo. Receptor source: a person aged 18-60 years who received the Ad26.COV2.S COVID-19 vaccine or a placebo. The CDR3 runs from the conserved cysteine through the conserved F or W. Fields, in order: CDR3 DNA, CDR3 protein, clone size, J gene, D gene, V gene. The D gene is left open where the match is weak. Clone size is stated in some rows and not others, as once, few, many or a class when expanded.

cdr3_nt: TGTGCCAGCAGTCCACGGTTTAGCAATCAGCCCCAGCATTTT
cdr3_aa: CASSPRFSNQPQHF
clone_size: few
j_call: TRBJ1-5
d_call: .
v_call: TRBV27

cdr3_nt: TGTGCCAGTAGTATAAATTGGCGAGGAGGTATCTATGGCTACACCTTC
cdr3_aa: CASSINWRGGIYGYTF
clone_size: .
j_call: TRBJ1-2
d_call: .
v_call: TRBV19

cdr3_nt: TGTGCCAGCAGTTACACGGGAGGAAGCTACGAGCAGTACTTC
cdr3_aa: CASSYTGGSYEQYF
clone_size: .
j_call: TRBJ2-7
d_call: TRBD2
v_call: TRBV6-5

cdr3_nt: TGTGCCAGCAGCTTTCGGGAGACGGAGACTAACTATGGCTACACCTTC
cdr3_aa: CASSFRETETNYGYTF
clone_size: .
j_call: TRBJ1-2
d_call: .
v_call: TRBV7-8

cdr3_nt: TGTGCCAGCTCTAGGCGGGGGACCTACAATGAGCAGTTCTTC
cdr3_aa: CASSRRGTYNEQFF
clone_size: .
j_call: TRBJ2-1
d_call: TRBD2
v_call: TRBV13

cdr3_nt: TGTGCCAGCAGCCTTTCGACAGGGGGCGGCACAGATACGCAGTATTTT
cdr3_aa: CASSLSTGGGTDTQYF
clone_size: .
j_call: TRBJ2-3
d_call: TRBD1
v_call: TRBV3-1/TRBV3-2

cdr3_nt: TGCAGTGCTAGTGGACAGGGAACGATGGCGAACTATGGCTACACCTTC
cdr3_aa: CSASGQGTMANYGYTF
clone_size: once
j_call: TRBJ1-2
d_call: TRBD1
v_call: TRBV20-1

cdr3_nt: TGTGCCAGCAGTTACTCAGGGTCCAACTATGGCTACACCTTC
cdr3_aa: CASSYSGSNYGYTF
clone_size: .
j_call: TRBJ1-2
d_call: .
v_call: TRBV6-2/TRBV6-3

cdr3_nt: TGTGCCAGCAGCCCCCCCACAGGGGAAACCGGGGAGCTGTTTTTT
cdr3_aa: CASSPPTGETGELFF
clone_size: .
j_call: TRBJ2-2
d_call: TRBD1
v_call: TRBV9

cdr3_nt: TGTGCCAGCCAGATCAACGGAGAGACCCAGTACTTC
cdr3_aa: CASQINGETQYF
clone_size: .
j_call: TRBJ2-5
d_call: .
v_call: TRBV28

cdr3_nt: TGTGCCATCAGGCCTACTAGCGGGGTAGAGACCCAGTACTTC
cdr3_aa: CAIRPTSGVETQYF
clone_size: many
j_call: TRBJ2-5
d_call: TRBD2
v_call: TRBV10-3

cdr3_nt: TGTGCCAGCCGAGAACTAGCCAAAAACATTCAGTACTTC
cdr3_aa: CASRELAKNIQYF
clone_size: .
j_call: TRBJ2-4
d_call: .
v_call: TRBV6-5

cdr3_nt: TGCAGCGTTCTCCAGGGAAGCAATCAGCCCCAGCATTTT
cdr3_aa: CSVLQGSNQPQHF
clone_size: .
j_call: TRBJ1-5
d_call: .
v_call: TRBV29-1

cdr3_nt: TGTGCCTGGAGTGTAATGAGGTCCACCGGGGAGCTGTTTTTT
cdr3_aa: CAWSVMRSTGELFF
clone_size: .
j_call: TRBJ2-2
d_call: .
v_call: TRBV30

cdr3_nt: TGTGCCAGCAGACCCGGGACAGGGGGCACCGGGGAGCTGTTTTTT
cdr3_aa: CASRPGTGGTGELFF
clone_size: .
j_call: TRBJ2-2
d_call: TRBD1
v_call: TRBV11-2

cdr3_nt: TGTGCCAGCAGCTTGAATGGGGGCGGTCAGCCCCAGCATTTT
cdr3_aa: CASSLNGGGQPQHF
clone_size: .
j_call: TRBJ1-5
d_call: .
v_call: TRBV5-6

cdr3_nt: TGCGCCAGCAGTGAAGGGACAGGGAACTACGAGCAGTACTTC
cdr3_aa: CASSEGTGNYEQYF
clone_size: .
j_call: TRBJ2-7
d_call: TRBD1
v_call: TRBV10-2

cdr3_nt: TGTGCCAGCAGTTCACGGGGGAACAATGAGCAGTTCTTC
cdr3_aa: CASSSRGNNEQFF
clone_size: .
j_call: TRBJ2-1
d_call: .
v_call: TRBV6-2/TRBV6-3

cdr3_nt: TGCAGTGCTAGTACCGGACCATCCTACGAGCAGTACTTC
cdr3_aa: CSASTGPSYEQYF
clone_size: .
j_call: TRBJ2-7
d_call: .
v_call: TRBV20-1

cdr3_nt: TGTGCCAGCAGTGAATATGGGAATCTTTATCAGCCCCAGCATTTT
cdr3_aa: CASSEYGNLYQPQHF
clone_size: .
j_call: TRBJ1-5
d_call: .
v_call: TRBV6-1

cdr3_nt: TGTGCCAGCTCTCCCTTGGGACAGGGGAGCAATCAGCCCCAGCATTTT
cdr3_aa: CASSPLGQGSNQPQHF
clone_size: .
j_call: TRBJ1-5
d_call: TRBD1
v_call: TRBV18

cdr3_nt: TGTGCCAGCAGCATTGGGTCGGTGAACTATGGCTACACCTTC
cdr3_aa: CASSIGSVNYGYTF
clone_size: .
j_call: TRBJ1-2
d_call: .
v_call: TRBV6-2/TRBV6-3

cdr3_nt: TGTGCCACCAGCAGAGTGCTAGCGGGAGGGCCTGGGGCCAAAAACATTCAGTACTTC
cdr3_aa: CATSRVLAGGPGAKNIQYF
clone_size: .
j_call: TRBJ2-4
d_call: TRBD2
v_call: TRBV15

cdr3_nt: TGCGCCAGCAGCCAAGAGCGGGGGACAGATACGCAGTATTTT
cdr3_aa: CASSQERGTDTQYF
clone_size: .
j_call: TRBJ2-3
d_call: TRBD2
v_call: TRBV4-1

cdr3_nt: TGTGCCAGCAGGTCCGGGCAGCCCCAGCATTTT
cdr3_aa: CASRSGQPQHF
clone_size: once
j_call: TRBJ1-5
d_call: .
v_call: TRBV28

cdr3_nt: TGTGCCAGCAGGGGGGACAGGGTAGACACTGAAGCTTTCTTT
cdr3_aa: CASRGDRVDTEAFF
clone_size: .
j_call: TRBJ1-1
d_call: TRBD1
v_call: TRBV6-5

cdr3_nt: TGCAGTGCACCCTACAGGTACGAGCAGTACTTC
cdr3_aa: CSAPYRYEQYF
clone_size: .
j_call: TRBJ2-7
d_call: .
v_call: TRBV20-1

cdr3_nt: TGTGCCAGCAGCTACTGGAGTAGCGGGGAGACCCAGTACTTC
cdr3_aa: CASSYWSSGETQYF
clone_size: .
j_call: TRBJ2-5
d_call: TRBD2
v_call: TRBV11-2

cdr3_nt: TGTGCCAGCAGTGACTCTAGCGGGAGCTACAATGAGCAGTTCTTC
cdr3_aa: CASSDSSGSYNEQFF
clone_size: few
j_call: TRBJ2-1
d_call: TRBD2
v_call: TRBV6-4

cdr3_nt: TGCGCCAGCAGCTTGGCCGGGTCATACAATGAGCAGTTCTTC
cdr3_aa: CASSLAGSYNEQFF
clone_size: .
j_call: TRBJ2-1
d_call: .
v_call: TRBV5-1

cdr3_nt: TGCAGTGCTAGTACCTCCTCGGAGACCCAGTACTTC
cdr3_aa: CSASTSSETQYF
clone_size: .
j_call: TRBJ2-5
d_call: .
v_call: TRBV20-1

cdr3_nt: TGTGCCAGCAGTGAATTCGGCGGGAAGGGCAATCAGCCCCAGCATTTT
cdr3_aa: CASSEFGGKGNQPQHF
clone_size: few
j_call: TRBJ1-5
d_call: .
v_call: TRBV2

cdr3_nt: TGCGCCAGCAGCCAAGATGGGGGGAAATATGGCTACACCTTC
cdr3_aa: CASSQDGGKYGYTF
clone_size: .
j_call: TRBJ1-2
d_call: .
v_call: TRBV4-3

cdr3_nt: TGCGCCAGCAGCCCCAGGACTAGCGGGGGTGGCTATGAGCAGTTCTTC
cdr3_aa: CASSPRTSGGGYEQFF
clone_size: .
j_call: TRBJ2-1
d_call: TRBD2
v_call: TRBV5-1

cdr3_nt: TGTGCCAGCAGTGAACAGGGACAGACTATAGCCAAAAACATTCAGTACTTC
cdr3_aa: CASSEQGQTIAKNIQYF
clone_size: .
j_call: TRBJ2-4
d_call: TRBD1
v_call: TRBV6-1